Below, 14 T cell receptor beta chains from the same sample are listed, as sequenced in a study of T-cell memory formation after mild COVID-19. MiXCR was run by TCRdb on the 5' RACE reads, yielding one entry per CDR3 protein. Among hundreds of thousands of distinct CDR3 sequences listed, roughly 21% were seen once. The sample comprised PBMCs or a T cell subset sorted from them (not recorded which). Receptor source: an adult woman who had mild COVID-19 (a few samples of this study predate the infection). Cell type and time point are not known.

V gene TRBV5-1 combines with J gene TRBJ2-7, with D unresolved. This CDR3 is built from 14 residues. V gave up 3 bases and J gave up 0 bases, with 10 bases separating them. Germline CDR1 is SGHRS and CDR2 is YFSETQ. CDR3 in amino acids: CASSSTPPSYEQYF. CDR3 nucleotides: TGCGCCAGCAGCTCGACACCCCCCTCCTACGAGCAGTACTTC.

The sample holds many counts of this clonotype. The chain joins TRBV28 to TRBJ2-1; 7 bases match TRBD1. CDR1 is MDHEN and CDR2 is SYDVKM in the germline V gene. V shed 7 bases, J shed 2 bases, and the junction held 5 bases outside the gene matches. The CDR3 spans 14 residues. The CDR3: CASIPGTAYNEQFF. The CDR3 bases are TGTGCCAGCATCCCCGGGACAGCCTACAATGAGCAGTTCTTC. Filled out from reference TRBV28 and TRBJ2-1, the complete variable domain reads DVKVTQSSRYLVKRTGEKVFLECVQDMDHENMFWYRQDPGLGLRLIYFSYDVKMKEKGDIPEGYSVSREKKERFSLILESASTNQTSMYLCASIPGTAYNEQFFGPGTRLTVL.

J is TRBJ1-5 and V is TRBV7-2; 9 bases map to TRBD1. There are 15 residues in the CDR3. Germline V gives CDR1 SGHTA, CDR2 FQGNSA. V gave up 5 bases and J gave up 3 bases; unmatched junction bases: 5. For the CDR3, the DNA is TGTGCCAGCAGCGTAACAGGGGGCCTCAATCAGCCCCAGCATTTT. Translating gives CASSVTGGLNQPQHF.

The V and J genes are TRBV27 and TRBJ2-1, with 12 bases fitting TRBD2. The V gene's germline CDR1 is MNHEY and CDR2 SMNVEV (reference sequence). The CDR3 extends over 16 amino acids. With V trimmed by 5 bases and J by 5 bases, 7 bases remained unmatched. The CDR3 protein is CASSQLAGGLNNEQFF. DNA for the CDR3: TGTGCCAGCAGTCAACTAGCGGGGGGCCTAAACAATGAGCAGTTCTTC.

The J gene is TRBJ2-5, the V gene TRBV24-1; 8 nucleotides line up with TRBD1. Per germline, CDR1 KGHDR and CDR2 SFDVKD. The CDR3 runs 15 residues. V gave up 4 bases and J gave up 4 bases; unmatched junction bases: 7. In nucleotides, the CDR3 is TGTGCCACCAGTGACCCAGGGGACAGGCGAGAGACCCAGTACTTC. Protein product: CATSDPGDRRETQYF.

This clonotype was found a few times. The chain employs TRBV20-1 and TRBJ2-2, with D tentatively TRBD1 or TRBD2 (7 bases each). The CDR3 extends over 15 amino acids. In germline, CDR1 is DFQATT, CDR2 SNEGSKA (reference sequence). Trimming removed 0 bases from V and 5 bases from J, with 13 bases in between. CDR3 sequence: CSARDPRGGTGELFF. CDR3 coding DNA: TGCAGTGCTAGAGATCCCAGGGGGGGGACCGGGGAGCTGTTTTTT.

The chain couples TRBV19 to TRBJ2-7; 15 bases are shared with TRBD2. CDR1 LNHDA and CDR2 SQIVND come from the germline V gene (reference sequence). Trimming removed 3 bases from V and 5 bases from J; junction bases left unmatched: 8. The CDR3 is made up of 17 amino acids. The CDR3 protein is CASSITFRTSGRDEQYF. CDR3 nucleotide sequence: TGTGCCAGTAGTATTACCTTCCGGACTAGCGGGAGGGACGAGCAGTACTTC.

The gene calls are TRBV20-1 and TRBJ2-3; D assignment may be TRBD1 or TRBD2 (5 bases each). The germline V and J ends were trimmed by 1 base and 0 bases, with 14 bases remaining between them. CDR1 is DFQATT, CDR2 SNEGSKA, per germline (reference sequence). CDR3 length equals 16 residues. This CDR3 is CSARADGTLSTDTQYF. The CDR3 DNA sequence: TGCAGTGCTAGAGCCGACGGGACCCTAAGCACAGATACGCAGTATTTT.

The CDR3 protein is CASSAGNQPQHF. In nucleotides, the CDR3 is TGTGCCAGCAGCGCAGGGAATCAGCCCCAGCATTTT. The rearrangement joins TRBV9 to TRBJ1-5, with D tentatively TRBD1 (5 bases). This CDR3 is built from 12 residues. Per germline, CDR1 SGDLS and CDR2 YYNGEE. V shed 3 bases and J shed 4 bases, with 5 bases lying between them.

This clonotype was picked up a small number of times. This sequence joins TRBV24-1 and TRBJ2-3; unclear D gene. Germline-derived CDR1 and CDR2 are KGHDR and SFDVKD. The CDR3 has 14 amino acids. Trimming shortened V by 0 bases and J by 5 bases, and 8 bases separated the two germline ends. CDR3 nucleotides: TGTGCCACCAGTGATTTGCTCAAGGGAGATACGCAGTATTTT. It codes for CATSDLLKGDTQYF.

The J gene is TRBJ1-3, the V gene TRBV20-1; D might be TRBD1 (6 bases). This CDR3 spans 15 amino acids. Germline V gene lookup returns CDR1 DFQATT and CDR2 SNEGSKA (reference sequence). Trimming took off 6 bases at V and 0 bases at J, with 15 bases between the two ends. CDR3 sequence: CSAQSWGASGNTIYF. In nucleotides, the CDR3 is TGCAGTGCCCAGAGCTGGGGGGCCTCTGGAAACACCATATATTTT.

This clonotype came up a few times. The V and J genes are TRBV5-8 and TRBJ2-3; D is possibly TRBD2 (5 bases). The V gene lost 6 bases and the J gene lost 0 bases, with 14 bases spanning the gap. The V gene's germline CDR1 is SGHTS and CDR2 YDEGEE. This CDR3 spans 15 amino acids. In DNA form, the CDR3 reads TGTGCCAGCACGGTTGAGGGAGAAAGCACAGATACGCAGTATTTT. It encodes CASTVEGESTDTQYF.

The chain is built from TRBV4-2 and TRBJ2-1; the D gene is possibly TRBD2 (6 bases). The germline V gene encodes CDR1 LGHNA and CDR2 YNFKEQ. The length of the CDR3 is 17 residues. The V gene lost 3 bases and the J gene lost 0 bases, with 15 bases spanning the gap. The CDR3 region has the DNA TGTGCCAGCAGCCAGGGGGGAGGCTCAAGCTCCTACAATGAGCAGTTCTTC. Protein sequence: CASSQGGGSSSYNEQFF.

This clonotype turned up a few times. The V and J genes are TRBV12-3 or TRBV12-4 and TRBJ2-1, with a possible D match to TRBD2 (6 bases). Between the trimmed V and J ends, which lost 6 bases and 4 bases, there was a span of 10 bases. This CDR3 contains 13 residues. This chain's CDR3 is CASSRGAYNEQFF. DNA for the CDR3: TGTGCCAGCAGCCGCGGGGCGTACAATGAGCAGTTCTTC.